This T cell receptor (beta chain) was documented in a study of chemoradiotherapy in HPV16-positive cancers. In the study overall: Functional T-cell assays on two HPV16-positive patients' cells defined candidate HPV-specific clones and common TCR motifs.

Study-level points and caveats: Candidate HPV-specific clones and E7-related TCR motifs grew in tumor during treatment.

This CDR3 region has 16 residues. Trimming pared 2 bases from V and 2 bases from J, leaving 10 bases between. CDR1 and CDR2 (germline): MNHEY, SVGAGI. As to this clone: Its specificity is not known.

TCRdb's copy holds only in-frame clones and misses some; the assay was immunoSEQ multiplex PCR. The data show fewer than 30,000 clones, roughly 95% seen once. This chain uses TRBV6-5 with TRBJ1-6; tentatively, D is TRBD1 (5 bases). Collection of the sample occurred from a patient who underwent chemoradiotherapy. The TCR was taken from a human donor with HPV-associated anogenital cancer. The CDR3 coding sequence is TGTGCCAGCAGTTACGATGGGGCCCCCTATAATTCACCCCTCCACTTT. This encodes CASSYDGAPYNSPLHF.